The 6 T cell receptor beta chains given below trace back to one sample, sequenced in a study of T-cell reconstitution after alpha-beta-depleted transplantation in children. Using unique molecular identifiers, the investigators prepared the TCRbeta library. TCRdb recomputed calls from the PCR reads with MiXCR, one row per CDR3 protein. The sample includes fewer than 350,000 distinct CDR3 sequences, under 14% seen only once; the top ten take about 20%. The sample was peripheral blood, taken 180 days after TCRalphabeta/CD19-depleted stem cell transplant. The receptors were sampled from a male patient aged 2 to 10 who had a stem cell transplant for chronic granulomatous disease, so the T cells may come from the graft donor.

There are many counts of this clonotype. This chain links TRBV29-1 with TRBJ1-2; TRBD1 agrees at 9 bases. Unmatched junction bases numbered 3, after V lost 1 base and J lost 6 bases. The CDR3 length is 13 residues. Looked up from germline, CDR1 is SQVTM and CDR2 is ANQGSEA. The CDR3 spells CSVEGRTGDGYTF. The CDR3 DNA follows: TGCAGCGTTGAAGGACGGACAGGGGATGGCTACACCTTC.

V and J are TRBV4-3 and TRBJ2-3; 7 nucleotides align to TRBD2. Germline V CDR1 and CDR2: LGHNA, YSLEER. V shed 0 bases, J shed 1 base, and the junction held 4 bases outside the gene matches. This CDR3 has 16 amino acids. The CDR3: CASSQDWGGGTDTQYF. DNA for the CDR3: TGCGCCAGCAGCCAAGATTGGGGGGGGGGCACAGATACGCAGTATTTT.

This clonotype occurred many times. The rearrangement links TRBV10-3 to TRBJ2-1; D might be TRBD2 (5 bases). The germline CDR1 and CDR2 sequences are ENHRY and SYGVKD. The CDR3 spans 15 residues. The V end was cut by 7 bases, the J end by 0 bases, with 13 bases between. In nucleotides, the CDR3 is TGTGCCATCAAATTGGCCGGAGGCTCCTACAATGAGCAGTTCTTC. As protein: CAIKLAGGSYNEQFF.

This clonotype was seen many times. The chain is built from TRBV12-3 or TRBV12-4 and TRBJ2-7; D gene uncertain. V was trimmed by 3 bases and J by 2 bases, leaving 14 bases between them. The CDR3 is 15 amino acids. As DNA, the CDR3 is TGTGCCAGCAGTTTGATACGGGTGTTTCCCTACGAGCAGTACTTC. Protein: CASSLIRVFPYEQYF.

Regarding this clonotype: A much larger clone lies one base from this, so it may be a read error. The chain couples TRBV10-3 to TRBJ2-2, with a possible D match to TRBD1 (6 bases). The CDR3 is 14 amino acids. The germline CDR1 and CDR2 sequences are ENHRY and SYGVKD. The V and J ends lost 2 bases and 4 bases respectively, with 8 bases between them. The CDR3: CAISEMTGTGELFF. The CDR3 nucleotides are TGTGCCATCAGTGAGATGACAGGCACCGGGGAGCTGTTTTTT.

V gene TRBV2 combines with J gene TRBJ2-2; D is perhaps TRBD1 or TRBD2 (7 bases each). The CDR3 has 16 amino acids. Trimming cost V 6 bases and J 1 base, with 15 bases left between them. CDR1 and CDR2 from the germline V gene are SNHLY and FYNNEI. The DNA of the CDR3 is TGTGCCAGCAGAGCGGGACAGCGGCGGAACACCGGGGAGCTGTTTTTT. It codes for CASRAGQRRNTGELFF.